This T cell receptor (beta chain) originates from a study of CXCR3 chemokines and chemotherapy response in bladder cancer. TCRdb called the PCR reads again in MiXCR, with one record for every CDR3 protein. The sample contains several thousand distinct CDR3 sequences, around 23% of which appear only once. V was clipped by 1 base and J by 5 bases; unmatched bases: 6. The CDR3 is 15 amino acids. Germline V lookup: CDR1 KGHSH, CDR2 LQKENI. The receptor comes from a human donor with bladder cancer that did not respond to neoadjuvant chemotherapy. The chain employs TRBV18 and TRBJ2-3; 7 bases match TRBD1. This specimen was collected from a patient whose treatment included neoadjuvant chemotherapy. CDR3 residues: CASSPRQGQEDTQYF. CDR3 nucleotide sequence: TGTGCCAGCTCACCACGACAGGGTCAGGAAGATACGCAGTATTTT.